One and the same sample provided the 16 T cell receptor beta chains below, sequenced in a study of blood T cells in healthy people across ages. A sample-barcoded 5' primer and a J-beta primer mix were used in a second PCR of about 7 to 12 cycles. TCRdb re-called the 5' RACE reads with MiXCR, one entry per CDR3 protein. Altogether approximately 1,700,000 distinct CDR3 sequences are present, about two fifths being singletons, with the ten largest covering approximately 22%. Sequenced material: blood. All receptors derive from a human donor in good health.

V is TRBV7-2 and J is TRBJ2-1; tentatively, D is TRBD1 (6 bases). The CDR3 is 15 amino acids. Germline CDR1 and CDR2: SGHTA and FQGNSA. V shed 5 bases and J shed 9 bases, with 20 bases lying between them. The chain's CDR3 is CASSPGHEMKGEQFF. The CDR3 nucleotides are TGTGCCAGCAGCCCGGGACACGAAATGAAGGGTGAGCAGTTCTTC.

This clonotype was counted only a few times. The chain carries TRBV7-9 and TRBJ1-5; no clear D. The CDR3 length is 13 residues. V dropped 6 bases and J dropped 7 bases, with 13 bases sitting between them. Per the germline V gene, CDR1 is SEHNR and CDR2 is FQNEAQ (reference sequence). The CDR3 DNA is TGTGCCAGCAGTCCCGGTACGGGCCAGCCCCAGCATTTT. Translation gives CASSPGTGQPQHF.

This clonotype came up a few times. The chain couples TRBV9 to TRBJ2-1, with TRBD2 matching 10 bases. The trim removed 2 bases at V and 6 bases at J, leaving 5 bases unmatched. This CDR3 region has 15 residues. In germline, CDR1 is SGDLS, CDR2 YYNGEE. The CDR3, as DNA: TGTGCCAGCAGCGTGAGCGGGGGGGCTGTCAATGAGCAGTTCTTC. As protein: CASSVSGGAVNEQFF.

This clonotype was detected a few times. The V gene is TRBV6-5, the J gene TRBJ1-1; D call uncertain. V was cut by 0 bases and J by 1 base, with 9 bases left in between. In germline, CDR1 is MNHEY, CDR2 SVGAGI. CDR3 length equals 15 residues. The CDR3 DNA is TGTGCCAGCAGTTACTCGACAATCGGGAACACTGAAGCTTTCTTT. Translated: CASSYSTIGNTEAFF.

CDR3 in amino acids: CASSEPRVPDNEQFF. CDR3 bases: TGTGCCAGCAGTGAACCCAGGGTACCGGACAATGAGCAGTTCTTC. V gene TRBV6-1 combines with J gene TRBJ2-1, with a weak D call TRBD1 (5 bases). Germline CDR1 and CDR2: MNHNS and SASEGT. The CDR3 totals 15 residues. V was shortened by 2 bases and J by 5 bases, with 13 bases between the two germline ends.

This clonotype has only a few counts. V gene TRBV6-5 combines with J gene TRBJ2-3, with 11 bases identical to TRBD2. V lost 5 bases to trimming and J lost 5 bases; unmatched junction nucleotides: 9. This CDR3 comprises 16 residues. Per the germline V gene, CDR1 is MNHEY and CDR2 is SVGAGI. The chain's CDR3 is CASSRLAGGPGDTQYF. The DNA for the CDR3 is TGTGCCAGCAGTCGGTTAGCGGGGGGGCCAGGAGATACGCAGTATTTT.

J is TRBJ1-1 and V is TRBV7-2, with no clear D. This CDR3 comprises 15 residues. V gave up 1 base and J gave up 0 bases, with 9 bases separating them. Germline CDR1 reads SGHTA; CDR2 reads FQGNSA. CDR3 region: CASSLGSFLNTEAFF. The DNA for the CDR3 is TGTGCCAGCAGCTTAGGGTCATTTCTGAACACTGAAGCTTTCTTT.

In the case of this clonotype: The germline gene is not matched at one end of the junction; a read error may be the cause. V usage is TRBV5-1 and J usage is TRBJ2-7, with TRBD1 matching over 8 bases. The CDR3 consists of 14 residues. Germline-derived CDR1 and CDR2 are SGHRS and YFSETQ. The chain's CDR3 is CASSMGQGAYGQYF. The CDR3 nucleotides are TGCGCCAGCAGCATGGGGCAGGGGGCATACGGGCAGTACTTC.

The rearrangement joins TRBV7-2 to TRBJ2-7; either TRBD1 or TRBD2 may supply D (6 bases each). CDR3 length: 16 amino acids. Germline CDR1 SGHTA, CDR2 FQGNSA. V dropped 1 base and J dropped 0 bases, with 13 bases sitting between them. The CDR3 protein is CASSLEGGQASYEQYF. Here the CDR3 DNA reads TGTGCCAGCAGCTTAGAAGGGGGGCAAGCCTCCTACGAGCAGTACTTC.

The CDR3 loop reads CSAGGRGRNEQFF. The CDR3 DNA sequence: TGCAGTGCTGGGGGGAGGGGGCGGAATGAGCAGTTCTTC. The chain is built from TRBV20-1 and TRBJ2-1; D is tentatively TRBD1 or TRBD2 (7 bases each). V shed 5 bases and J shed 7 bases, with 15 bases lying between them. The CDR3 length is 13 residues. The germline gives CDR1 DFQATT, CDR2 SNEGSKA (reference sequence).

The chain employs TRBV6-5 and TRBJ1-5; possibly TRBD1 for D (6 bases). Germline V lookup: CDR1 MNHEY, CDR2 SVGAGI. V shed 10 bases and J shed 7 bases, with 17 bases lying between them. The CDR3 has 13 amino acids. The CDR3 coding sequence is TGTGCCACCAAAGGGGGGATGGGCCAGCCCCAGCATTTT. The encoded protein is CATKGGMGQPQHF.

This clonotype was seen a handful of times. The chain carries TRBV7-9 and TRBJ1-2, with D possibly TRBD1 on 6 matching bases. V was shortened by 2 bases and J by 8 bases, with 15 bases between the two germline ends. The CDR3 is 14 residues long. Germline V gene sequence: CDR1 SEHNR, CDR2 FQNEAQ (reference sequence). CDR3 amino acids: CASSLNRAVGGYTF. The CDR3 DNA reads TGTGCCAGCAGCTTAAACAGGGCCGTTGGGGGCTACACCTTC.

This clonotype was recorded a few times. The rearrangement links TRBV10-3 to TRBJ1-2; the D is unclear. This CDR3 comprises 15 residues. CDR1 and CDR2 (germline): ENHRY, SYGVKD. Trimming left V 6 bases short and J 6 bases short, with 20 bases between. The CDR3 DNA sequence: TGTGCCATCAGGGGAGCGGGCGAGGGAAACCATGGCTACACCTTC. This encodes CAIRGAGEGNHGYTF.

Details on this clonotype: Relative to the germline gene, one junction end is altered; a read error may explain this. V gene TRBV7-2 combines with J gene TRBJ2-1, with a possible D match to TRBD2 (5 bases). CDR1 SGHTA and CDR2 FQGNSA come from the germline V gene. This CDR3 is built from 14 residues. The CDR3 reads CASSLGPGIGELFF. For the CDR3, the DNA is TGTGCCAGCAGCTTAGGCCCGGGCATCGGGGAGCTGTTCTTC.

The CDR3 is CSWTGAYNEQFF. The DNA of the CDR3 is TGCAGCTGGACAGGAGCCTACAATGAGCAGTTCTTC. The chain couples TRBV29-1 to TRBJ2-1, with 7 bases that match TRBD1. Germline V gives CDR1 SQVTM, CDR2 ANQGSEA. CDR3 length: 12 residues. Trimming at V came to 8 bases and at J to 2 bases, leaving 3 bases not matched to a gene.

V and J are TRBV4-3 and TRBJ1-3; tentative D call: TRBD1 (6 bases). Trimming removed 6 bases at V and 4 bases at J, with 19 bases between. Germline loops: CDR1 LGHNA, CDR2 YSLEER. This CDR3 has 16 amino acids. The CDR3 spells CASSPPGEGQGNTIYF. The CDR3 DNA is TGCGCCAGCAGTCCCCCGGGTGAGGGACAAGGAAACACCATATATTTT.